The 15 T cell receptor beta chains in this list originate from one sample, sequenced in a study of graft-versus-host responses after intestinal transplantation. Repertoires were generated with immunoSEQ multiplex PCR, while TCRdb's copy carries only in-frame clones and drops some. The sample contains tens of thousands of clones, 94% of which appear only once. These receptors' antigens are unknown. This material consisted of unstimulated CD4+ T cells sorted from spleen or lymph node cells, taken before transplant. These receptors were obtained from a human donor who was the organ donor for an intestinal transplant.

V and J are TRBV5-5 and TRBJ1-5; D not resolved. V lost 0 bases and J lost 6, with 10 bases in between. The CDR3 has 14 residues. Germline-derived CDR1 and CDR2 are SGHKS and YYEKEE (reference sequence). For the CDR3, the DNA is TGTGCCAGCAGCTTGGCCAACAGTTTTCAGCCCCAGCATTTT. Protein: CASSLANSFQPQHF. The full variable domain, with the rest looked up from reference TRBV5-5 and TRBJ1-5, is DAGVTQSPTHLIKTRGQQVTLRCSPISGHKSVSWYQQVLGQGPQFIFQYYEKEERGRGNFPDRFSARQFPNYSSELNVNALLLGDSALYLCASSLANSFQPQHFGDGTRLSIL.

The chain links TRBV7-6 to TRBJ1-5; tentatively, D is TRBD1 (5 bases). V lost 5 bases, J lost 1 base, and 6 bases lay in between. Germline values: CDR1 SGHVS, CDR2 FNYEAQ. The length of the CDR3 is 13 residues. As DNA, the CDR3 is TGTGCCAGCAGCCGGGACAGCAATCAGCCCCAGCATTTT. This encodes CASSRDSNQPQHF. Combining the CDR3 with reference TRBV7-6 and TRBJ1-5 gives the whole variable domain GAGVSQSPRYKVTKRGQDVALRCDPISGHVSLYWYRQALGQGPEFLTYFNYEAQQDKSGLPNDRFSAERPEGSISTLTIQRTEQRDSAMYRCASSRDSNQPQHFGDGTRLSIL.

V gene TRBV7-9 combines with J gene TRBJ1-2, with D possibly TRBD1 on 6 matching bases. CDR1 is SEHNR and CDR2 is FQNEAQ in the germline V gene (reference sequence). CDR3 size: 14 residues. The germline V and J ends were trimmed by 5 bases and 10 bases, with 20 bases remaining between them. In DNA, the CDR3 is TGTGCCAGCAGCCGAAGGGGACAAGGAGGTGTCTACACCTTC. It codes for CASSRRGQGGVYTF.

The V gene is TRBV19, the J gene TRBJ1-2, with 9 bases matching TRBD1. The trim removed 7 bases at V and 1 base at J, leaving 4 bases unmatched. Germline V gene sequence: CDR1 LNHDA, CDR2 SQIVND (reference sequence). The CDR3 spans 14 residues. CDR3 residues: CASKPDRGNYGYTF. The DNA of the CDR3 is TGTGCCAGTAAACCGGACAGGGGTAACTATGGCTACACCTTC.

This sequence joins TRBV5-8 and TRBJ1-3, with 9 bases identical to TRBD1. The CDR3 extends over 18 amino acids. The V and J ends lost 4 bases and 4 bases, in that order; junction bases with no gene match: 15. Germline CDR1 and CDR2: SGHTS and YDEGEE. CDR3 nucleotides: TGTGCCAGCAGCCAATCCGGGACAGGGAAGTATTTCGGAAACACCATATATTTT. This gives the protein CASSQSGTGKYFGNTIYF.

The rearrangement links TRBV19 to TRBJ2-2; D is unresolved. Trimming shortened V by 7 bases and J by 0 bases, and 15 bases separated the two germline ends. This CDR3 is built from 16 residues. The germline gives CDR1 LNHDA, CDR2 SQIVND (reference sequence). The CDR3 nucleotides are TGTGCCAGTACCGTAATACACATCTCGAACACCGGGGAGCTGTTTTTT. Translating gives CASTVIHISNTGELFF.

J is TRBJ1-1 and V is TRBV19; D might be TRBD1 (5 bases). The CDR3 runs 15 residues. The V gene's germline CDR1 is LNHDA and CDR2 SQIVND (reference sequence). Deletions cut 6 bases from V and 0 bases from J, with 14 bases between. The CDR3 reads CASSRGGLLNTEAFF. Here the CDR3 DNA reads TGTGCCAGTAGCCGGGGGGGATTATTGAACACTGAAGCTTTCTTT.

V and J are TRBV4-1 and TRBJ2-5; 7 positions match TRBD1. Germline V lookup: CDR1 MGHRA, CDR2 YSYEKL. The CDR3 covers 17 residues. Trimming took 0 bases from V and 5 from J; bases not matched to a gene: 12. The CDR3 DNA sequence: TGCGCCAGCAGCCAAGATTATGGCAGGGGGTTCATGGAGACCCAGTACTTC. Translated, it gives CASSQDYGRGFMETQYF.

CDR3 sequence (DNA): TGTGCCAGCAGCCAAGACGACAGGAGCTTCTATGGCTACACCTTC. It encodes CASSQDDRSFYGYTF. This chain uses TRBV4-2 with TRBJ1-2, with TRBD1 as a possible D gene (6 bases). V was clipped by 0 bases and J by 4 bases, with 12 bases between them. Germline values: CDR1 LGHNA, CDR2 YNFKEQ. The CDR3 covers 15 residues.

The chain has TRBV7-9 and TRBJ2-5, with D perhaps TRBD2 (5 bases). Trimming removed 5 bases at V and 9 bases at J, with 19 bases between. Germline loops: CDR1 SEHNR, CDR2 FQNEAQ (reference sequence). The length of the CDR3 is 14 residues. The CDR3 spells CASSPNGRDGAQYF. CDR3 DNA sequence: TGTGCCAGCAGCCCAAACGGACGGGATGGGGCCCAGTACTTC. The full variable domain, in which reference TRBV7-9 and TRBJ2-5 provide the parts outside the CDR3, is DTGVSQNPRHKITKRGQNVTFRCDPISEHNRLYWYRQTLGQGPEFLTYFQNEAQLEKSRLLSDRFSAERPKGSFSTLEIQRTEQGDSAMYLCASSPNGRDGAQYFGPGTRLLVL.

The genes are TRBV2 and TRBJ2-5; D unresolved. Germline assignment: CDR1 SNHLY and CDR2 FYNNEI. The ends were cut back, 4 bases at V and 5 bases at J, with 14 bases in the middle. This CDR3 comprises 14 residues. DNA of the CDR3: TGTGCCAGCAGTGGCCAGGACCCCAGCGAGACCCAGTACTTC. It translates to CASSGQDPSETQYF.

The rearrangement uses TRBV2 and TRBJ1-4; maybe TRBD1 (5 bases). The length of the CDR3 is 14 residues. The germline gives CDR1 SNHLY, CDR2 FYNNEI. The V end lost 2 bases, the J end lost 7 bases, and 11 bases lay between the germline ends. The CDR3 is CASSEWARGEKLFF. The DNA for the CDR3 is TGTGCCAGCAGTGAATGGGCTAGGGGTGAAAAACTGTTTTTT.

This clone was seen only once. V and J are TRBV5-6 and TRBJ1-4, with D maybe TRBD1 (5 bases). CDR1 and CDR2 from the germline V gene are SGHDT and YYEEEE. V was pared by 1 base and J by 11 bases, with 15 bases between. CDR3 length equals 14 residues. The CDR3, as DNA: TGTGCCAGCAGCTTGCGCAGGGTGTCTCCGAAACTGTTTTTT. It is translated as CASSLRRVSPKLFF.

This clone was recorded once. This chain uses TRBV28 with TRBJ1-2; a possible D gene is TRBD1 (5 bases). CDR3 length: 18 residues. Germline V lookup: CDR1 MDHEN, CDR2 SYDVKM. The V and J ends lost 0 bases and 2 bases respectively, with 19 bases between them. CDR3 sequence: CASSLWGSTVLSNYGYTF. The CDR3 DNA is TGTGCCAGCAGTTTATGGGGATCGACAGTTCTATCCAACTATGGCTACACCTTC.

The V call is TRBV19, the J call TRBJ2-5; D may be TRBD1 or TRBD2 (5 bases each). The J call could be wrong; TRBJ2-7 is a better fit for the DNA end. The germline CDR1 and CDR2 sequences are LNHDA and SQIVND (reference sequence). The CDR3 is 14 amino acids. The CDR3 loop is CASARDPRSYEQYF. The CDR3 nucleotides read TGTGCCAGCGCCCGGGACCCCCGCTCCTACGAGCAGTACTTC.